This TCR beta chain comes out of a study of post-analysis software for immune sequencing data. Study outcomes and limitations: Patients carried roughly five TRBV segments more frequently than controls did, and TRBV5-6, TRBV5-1 and TRBV20-1 were among them. Controls had significantly higher normalized Chao1 diversity than multiple sclerosis patients.

Note on this clonotype: What it recognizes is unknown.

The CDR3 contains 16 residues. Germline-derived CDR1 and CDR2 are SQVTM and ANQGSEA. Trimming removed 3 bases at V and 3 bases at J, with 18 bases between. Carried by the TCR beta cDNA libraries were unique molecular identifiers. One entry per CDR3 protein results from TCRdb running MiXCR on the PCR reads. Of some 450,000 distinct CDR3 sequences listed, roughly 45% were seen once; the top ten hold 12%. The TCR comes from a girl between 10 and 17 years old with multiple sclerosis. Source material: blood. The genes are TRBV29-1 and TRBJ2-1; D tentatively fits TRBD1 or TRBD2 (6 bases each). Written as DNA, the CDR3 is TGCAGCGTTGACGGGATCGCAGGGGAGGTCTACAATGAGCAGTTCTTC. It translates to CSVDGIAGEVYNEQFF.